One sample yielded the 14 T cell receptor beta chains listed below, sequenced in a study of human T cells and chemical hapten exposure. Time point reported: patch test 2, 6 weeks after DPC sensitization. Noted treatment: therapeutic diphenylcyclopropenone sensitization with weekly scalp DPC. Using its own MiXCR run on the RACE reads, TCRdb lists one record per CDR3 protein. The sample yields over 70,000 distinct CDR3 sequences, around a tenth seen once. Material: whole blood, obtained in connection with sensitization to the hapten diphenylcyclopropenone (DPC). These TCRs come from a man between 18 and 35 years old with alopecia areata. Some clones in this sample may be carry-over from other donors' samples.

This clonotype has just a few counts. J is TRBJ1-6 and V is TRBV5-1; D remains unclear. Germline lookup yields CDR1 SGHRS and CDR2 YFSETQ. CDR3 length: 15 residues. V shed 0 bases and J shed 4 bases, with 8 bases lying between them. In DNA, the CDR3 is TGCGCCAGCAGCTTGGGCAGCCAGTATAATTCACCCCTCCACTTT. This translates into CASSLGSQYNSPLHF.

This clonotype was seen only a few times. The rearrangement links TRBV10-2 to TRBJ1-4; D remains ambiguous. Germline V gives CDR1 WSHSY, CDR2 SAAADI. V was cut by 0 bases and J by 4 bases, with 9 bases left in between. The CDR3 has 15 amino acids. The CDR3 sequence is CASSESQQVNEKLFF. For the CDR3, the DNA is TGCGCCAGCAGTGAGTCCCAGCAGGTTAATGAAAAACTGTTTTTT.

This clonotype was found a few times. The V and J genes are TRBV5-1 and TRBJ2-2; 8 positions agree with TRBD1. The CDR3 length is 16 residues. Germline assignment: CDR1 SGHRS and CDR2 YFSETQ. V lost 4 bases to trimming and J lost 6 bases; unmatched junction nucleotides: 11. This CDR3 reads CASSRGQGNNPGELFF. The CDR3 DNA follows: TGCGCCAGCAGCCGCGGACAGGGAAATAATCCCGGGGAGCTGTTTTTT.

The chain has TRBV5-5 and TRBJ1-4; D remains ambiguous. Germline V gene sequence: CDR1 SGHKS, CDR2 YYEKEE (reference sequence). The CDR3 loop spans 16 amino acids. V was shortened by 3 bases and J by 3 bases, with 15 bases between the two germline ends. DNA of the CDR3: TGTGCCAGCAGCTCCCCAGGTGCCGCGGCTAATGAAAAACTGTTTTTT. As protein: CASSSPGAAANEKLFF.

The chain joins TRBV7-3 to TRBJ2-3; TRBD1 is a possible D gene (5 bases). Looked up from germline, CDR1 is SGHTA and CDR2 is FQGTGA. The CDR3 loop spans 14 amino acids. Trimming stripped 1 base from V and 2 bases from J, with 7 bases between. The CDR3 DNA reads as TGTGCCAGCAGCTTAAGCAGGGCCACAGATACGCAGTATTTT. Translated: CASSLSRATDTQYF. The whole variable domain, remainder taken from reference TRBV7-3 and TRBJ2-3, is GAGVSQTPSNKVTEKGKYVELRCDPISGHTALYWYRQSLGQGPEFLIYFQGTGAADDSGLPNDRFFAVRPEGSVSTLKIQRTERGDSAVYLCASSLSRATDTQYFGPGTRLTVL.

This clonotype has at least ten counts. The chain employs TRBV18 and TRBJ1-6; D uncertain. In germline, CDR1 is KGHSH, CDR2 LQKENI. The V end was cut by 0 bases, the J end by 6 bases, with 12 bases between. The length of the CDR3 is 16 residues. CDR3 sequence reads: CASSPPRILSNSPLHF. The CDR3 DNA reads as TGTGCCAGCTCACCACCGAGGATCCTTAGTAATTCACCCCTCCACTTT.

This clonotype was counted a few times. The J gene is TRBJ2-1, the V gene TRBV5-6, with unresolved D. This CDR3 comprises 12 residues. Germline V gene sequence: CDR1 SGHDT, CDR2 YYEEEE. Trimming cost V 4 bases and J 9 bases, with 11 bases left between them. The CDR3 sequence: CASSPSRSEQFF. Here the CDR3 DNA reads TGTGCCAGCAGCCCCTCCCGGTCTGAGCAGTTCTTC.

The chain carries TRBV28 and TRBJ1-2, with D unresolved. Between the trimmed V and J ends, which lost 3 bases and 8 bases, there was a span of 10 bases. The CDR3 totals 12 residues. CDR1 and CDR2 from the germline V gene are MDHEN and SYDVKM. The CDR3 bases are TGTGCCAGCAGTTTGATCCAGAAAGGCTACACCTTC. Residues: CASSLIQKGYTF.

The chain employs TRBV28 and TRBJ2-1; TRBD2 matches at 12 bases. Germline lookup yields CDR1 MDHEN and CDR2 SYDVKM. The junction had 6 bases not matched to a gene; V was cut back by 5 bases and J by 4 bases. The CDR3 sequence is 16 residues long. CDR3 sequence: CASSRLAGAFYNEQFF. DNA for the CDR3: TGTGCCAGCAGTCGACTAGCGGGGGCCTTTTACAATGAGCAGTTCTTC.

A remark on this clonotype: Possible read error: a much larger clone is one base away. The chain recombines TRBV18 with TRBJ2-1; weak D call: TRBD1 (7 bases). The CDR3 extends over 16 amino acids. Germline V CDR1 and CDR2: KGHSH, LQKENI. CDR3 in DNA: TGTGCCAGCTTACCAGGGGGGCGCATCTTCTACAATGAGCAGTTCTTC. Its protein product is CASLPGGRIFYNEQFF.

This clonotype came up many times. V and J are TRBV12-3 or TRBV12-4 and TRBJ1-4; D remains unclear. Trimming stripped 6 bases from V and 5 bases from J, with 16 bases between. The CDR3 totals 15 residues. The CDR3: CASSSGGSANEKLFF. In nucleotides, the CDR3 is TGTGCCAGCAGCAGCGGAGGAAGTGCAAATGAAAAACTGTTTTTT.

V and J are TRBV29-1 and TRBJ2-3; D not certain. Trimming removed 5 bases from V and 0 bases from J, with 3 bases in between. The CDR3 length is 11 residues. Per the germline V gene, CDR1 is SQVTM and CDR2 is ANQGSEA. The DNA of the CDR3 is TGCAGCGTTTCTAGCACAGATACGCAGTATTTT. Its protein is CSVSSTDTQYF.

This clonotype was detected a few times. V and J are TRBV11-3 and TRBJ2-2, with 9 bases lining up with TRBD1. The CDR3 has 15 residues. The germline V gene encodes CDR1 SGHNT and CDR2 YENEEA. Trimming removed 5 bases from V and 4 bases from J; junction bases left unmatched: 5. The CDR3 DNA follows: TGTGCCAGCAGCGCCACAGGGGGCAGCACCGGGGAGCTGTTTTTT. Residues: CASSATGGSTGELFF.

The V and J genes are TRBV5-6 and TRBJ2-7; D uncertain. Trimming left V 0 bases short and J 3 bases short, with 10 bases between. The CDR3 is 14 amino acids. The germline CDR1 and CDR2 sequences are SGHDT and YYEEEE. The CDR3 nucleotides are TGTGCCAGCAGCTTGGGTCCCGCCTACTACGAGCAGTACTTC. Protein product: CASSLGPAYYEQYF.